This T cell receptor beta chain was obtained from a study of shared clonotypes between healthy human individuals. The V end was cut by 1 base, the J end by 5 bases, with 3 bases between. This CDR3 spans 11 amino acids. Germline CDR1 and CDR2: DFQATT and SNEGSKA (reference sequence). This clone was seen once. The identical CDR3 is also encoded by other nucleotide sequences in the sample. Sequencing used immunoSEQ multiplex PCR; TCRdb keeps in-frame clones, though not all of them. Of about 1.5 million clones listed, 98% were seen once; the top ten hold about 0.4%. The gene calls are TRBV20-1 and TRBJ1-5; no clear D gene. The sample was naive CD4+ T cells sorted from blood. As to subset: CD45RA+ positively selected. The sequence was collected from a man aged 25 to 40 in good health. The CDR3 bases are TGCAGTGCTAGAGGCGATCAGCCCCAGCATTTT. It yields the protein CSARGDQPQHF.